The 17 T cell receptor beta chains in this list originate from one sample, sequenced in a study of T cells in localized non-small cell lung cancer. The table came from immunoSEQ multiplex PCR; TCRdb's copy has only in-frame clones and leaves some out. The data hold some 56,000 clones, with approximately 90% observed a single time. The sample was peripheral blood, taken before any cancer treatment. The receptors were sampled from a woman aged 35-70 years with stage I lung adenocarcinoma.

This clone was seen only a few times. This sequence joins TRBV7-8 and TRBJ2-3; D is perhaps TRBD1 or TRBD2 (6 bases each). The CDR3 is 14 residues long. Germline loops: CDR1 SGHVS, CDR2 FQNEAQ. Deletions cut 3 bases from V and 6 bases from J, with 13 bases between. The CDR3 coding sequence is TGTGCCAGCAGCTTCGGGTGGGGGGCCGATACGCAGTATTTT. Its translation is CASSFGWGADTQYF.

The chain employs TRBV10-3 and TRBJ2-1; the D gene is possibly TRBD2 (5 bases). The CDR3 consists of 14 residues. Germline CDR1 is ENHRY and CDR2 is SYGVKD. Trimming removed 3 bases from V and 8 bases from J, with 14 bases in between. The CDR3 bases are TGTGCCATCAGTGACGGACCCGGGCGGGATGAGCAGTTCTTC. Translation: CAISDGPGRDEQFF.

The chain carries TRBV28 and TRBJ1-1, with D possibly being TRBD1 (5 bases). The CDR3 spans 13 residues. CDR1 and CDR2 (germline): MDHEN, SYDVKM. V lost 6 bases and J 6 bases, leaving 14 bases between the germline ends. CDR3 sequence (DNA): TGTGCCAGCAGGCATCCAGGGAGAGCTGAAGCTTTCTTT. Its translation: CASRHPGRAEAFF.

CDR3 protein: CATSGPGQGIYEQYF. The CDR3 DNA reads as TGTGCCACCAGCGGACCGGGACAGGGGATATACGAGCAGTACTTC. The chain recombines TRBV15 with TRBJ2-7; 10 bases line up with TRBD1. Germline V CDR1 and CDR2: LNHNV, YYDKDF (reference sequence). V lost 5 bases, J lost 4 bases, and 8 bases stayed unmatched. The CDR3 loop spans 15 amino acids.

The chain combines TRBV30 with TRBJ2-6, with a weak D call TRBD1 (6 bases). Trimming cost V 2 bases and J 3 bases, with 14 bases left between them. This CDR3 contains 16 residues. CDR1 is GTSNPN, CDR2 SVGIG, per germline (reference sequence). The CDR3 loop is CAWSPPGADGANVLTF. CDR3 nucleotide sequence: TGTGCCTGGAGTCCCCCAGGGGCTGATGGGGCCAACGTCCTGACTTTC.

CDR3 sequence (DNA): TGTGCCAGCAGGGAGAATATAGGACTAGCGGCCCTGGCAGGGCAGTACTTC. Its translation: CASRENIGLAALAGQYF. V usage is TRBV4-2 and J usage is TRBJ2-7, with 10 bases identical to TRBD2. The J segment lost 9 bases and the V segment lost 6 bases, leaving 20 bases of the junction unmatched. Germline V gene data show CDR1 as LGHNA and CDR2 as YNFKEQ. There are 17 residues in the CDR3.

This clone was recorded once. The chain has TRBV5-1 and TRBJ1-2; D is ambiguous. This CDR3 has 13 amino acids. Trimming took 4 bases from V and 4 from J, leaving 11 bases between them. The V gene's germline CDR1 is SGHRS and CDR2 YFSETQ. CDR3 nucleotide sequence: TGCGCCAGCAGCCCGCAGGCCACCTATGGCTACACCTTC. It is translated as CASSPQATYGYTF.

The chain carries TRBV7-2 and TRBJ2-1; 12 bases fit TRBD2. Germline trimming cut 5 bases from V and 6 bases from J; bases unmatched to any gene: 5. The CDR3 spans 15 residues. CDR1 and CDR2 (germline): SGHTA, FQGNSA. This CDR3 reads CASSQVTSGGNEQFF. The CDR3 DNA follows: TGTGCCAGCAGCCAGGTGACTAGCGGGGGCAATGAGCAGTTCTTC.

V gene TRBV7-2 combines with J gene TRBJ2-3; D uncertain. Germline V CDR1 and CDR2: SGHTA, FQGNSA. The V gene lost 1 base and the J gene lost 4 bases, with 12 bases spanning the gap. The CDR3 runs 15 residues. The CDR3 sequence: CASSLDGRIADTQYF. The CDR3 DNA reads as TGTGCCAGCAGCTTAGACGGTAGGATCGCAGATACGCAGTATTTT.

The V call is TRBV18, the J call TRBJ1-3, with TRBD1 as a possible D gene (5 bases). CDR3 length: 15 residues. V was pared by 1 base and J by 4 bases, with 11 bases between. The germline gives CDR1 KGHSH, CDR2 LQKENI. The CDR3 here is CASSPRGSPGNTIYF. The CDR3 DNA reads as TGTGCCAGCTCACCACGGGGCAGCCCGGGAAACACCATATATTTT.

V gene TRBV5-4 combines with J gene TRBJ1-4; 7 bases line up with TRBD1. J lost 10 bases, V lost 0 bases, and 0 bases had no gene match. Per the germline V gene, CDR1 is SGHNT and CDR2 is YYREEE (reference sequence). The CDR3 totals 12 residues. For the CDR3, the DNA is TGTGCCAGCAGCTTGGGACAGGGAAAACTGTTTTTT. Translating gives CASSLGQGKLFF. The full variable domain, its missing parts supplied by reference TRBV5-4 and TRBJ1-4, is ETGVTQSPTHLIKTRGQQVTLRCSSQSGHNTVSWYQQALGQGPQFIFQYYREEENGRGNFPPRFSGLQFPNYSSELNVNALELDDSALYLCASSLGQGKLFFGSGTQLSVL.

This chain uses TRBV2 with TRBJ2-7; 12 bases line up with TRBD1. V lost 6 bases, J lost 4 bases, and 4 bases stayed unmatched. CDR1 SNHLY and CDR2 FYNNEI come from the germline V gene. This CDR3 is built from 14 residues. CDR3 residues: CASRGQGALYEQYF. CDR3 DNA: TGTGCCAGCAGGGGACAGGGGGCACTGTACGAGCAGTACTTC.

J is TRBJ2-2 and V is TRBV7-2, with no clear D. Trimming shortened V by 4 bases and J by 6 bases, and 12 bases separated the two germline ends. The CDR3 extends over 14 amino acids. Per the germline V gene, CDR1 is SGHTA and CDR2 is FQGNSA. The chain's CDR3 is CASSSSAGAGELFF. The CDR3 DNA reads TGTGCCAGCAGCTCTTCGGCAGGCGCCGGGGAGCTGTTTTTT.

The genes are TRBV5-1 and TRBJ1-1, with D possibly TRBD1 on 5 matching bases. Trimming pared 4 bases from V and 10 bases from J, leaving 20 bases between. This CDR3 has 14 residues. Germline CDR1 and CDR2: SGHRS and YFSETQ. The CDR3 DNA is TGCGCCAGCAGCCTAGTGGAAAGGGGTAATAGAGCTTTCTTT. As protein: CASSLVERGNRAFF.

This clone was seen more than once but under ten times. The chain joins TRBV5-5 to TRBJ2-7; D not certain. The CDR3 runs to 14 residues. Germline V gene lookup returns CDR1 SGHKS and CDR2 YYEKEE (reference sequence). Trimming shortened V by 2 bases and J by 3 bases, and 12 bases separated the two germline ends. CDR3 region: CASSFDLGVYEQYF. Here the CDR3 DNA reads TGTGCCAGCAGCTTCGATCTCGGAGTCTACGAGCAGTACTTC.

V gene TRBV7-2 combines with J gene TRBJ1-2; no clear D. Trimming removed 1 base from V and 0 bases from J, with 9 bases in between. Germline assignment: CDR1 SGHTA and CDR2 FQGNSA. The CDR3 loop spans 15 amino acids. CDR3 residues: CASSLEKATNYGYTF. Here the CDR3 DNA reads TGTGCCAGCAGCTTAGAAAAGGCCACTAACTATGGCTACACCTTC.

The rearrangement uses TRBV5-1 and TRBJ1-6; D is undetermined. Germline V gene sequence: CDR1 SGHRS, CDR2 YFSETQ. The CDR3 consists of 14 residues. The V gene lost 0 bases and the J gene lost 7 bases, with 8 bases spanning the gap. CDR3 sequence reads: CASSLGPRNSPLHF. DNA for the CDR3: TGCGCCAGCAGCTTGGGCCCCCGAAATTCACCCCTCCACTTT.